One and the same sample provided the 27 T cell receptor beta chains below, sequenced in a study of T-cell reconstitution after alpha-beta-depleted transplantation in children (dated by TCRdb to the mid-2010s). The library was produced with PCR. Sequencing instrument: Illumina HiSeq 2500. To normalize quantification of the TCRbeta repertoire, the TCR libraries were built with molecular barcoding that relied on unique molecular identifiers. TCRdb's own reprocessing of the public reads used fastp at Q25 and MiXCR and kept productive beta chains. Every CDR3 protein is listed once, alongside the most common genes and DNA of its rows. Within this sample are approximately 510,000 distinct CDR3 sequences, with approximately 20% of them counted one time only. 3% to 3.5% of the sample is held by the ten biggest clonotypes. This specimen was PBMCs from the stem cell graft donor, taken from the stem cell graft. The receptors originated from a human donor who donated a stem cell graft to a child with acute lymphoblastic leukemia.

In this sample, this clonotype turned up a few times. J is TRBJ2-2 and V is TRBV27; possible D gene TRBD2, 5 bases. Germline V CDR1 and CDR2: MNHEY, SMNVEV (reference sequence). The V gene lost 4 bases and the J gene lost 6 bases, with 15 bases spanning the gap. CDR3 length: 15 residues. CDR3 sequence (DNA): TGTGCCAGCAGTTCACCCCAAGGAGGCCCCGGGGAGCTGTTTTTT. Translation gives CASSSPQGGPGELFF.

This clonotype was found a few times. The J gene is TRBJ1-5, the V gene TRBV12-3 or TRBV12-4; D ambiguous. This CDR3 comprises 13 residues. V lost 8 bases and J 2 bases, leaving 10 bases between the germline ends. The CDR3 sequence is CASVTGRNQPQHF. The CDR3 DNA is TGTGCCAGCGTTACCGGTCGCAATCAGCCCCAGCATTTT.

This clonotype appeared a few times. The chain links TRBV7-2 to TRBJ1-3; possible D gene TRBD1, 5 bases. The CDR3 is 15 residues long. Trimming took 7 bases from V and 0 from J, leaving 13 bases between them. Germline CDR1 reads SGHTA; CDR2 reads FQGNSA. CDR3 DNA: TGTGCCAGCATCGCCCTAGGGACCTCTGGAAACACCATATATTTT. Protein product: CASIALGTSGNTIYF.

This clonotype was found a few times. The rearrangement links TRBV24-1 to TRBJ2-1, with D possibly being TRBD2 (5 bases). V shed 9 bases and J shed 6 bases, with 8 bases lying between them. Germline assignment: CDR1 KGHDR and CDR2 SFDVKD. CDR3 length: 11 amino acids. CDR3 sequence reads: CATRDVNEQFF. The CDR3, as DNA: TGTGCCACCCGGGATGTCAATGAGCAGTTCTTC.

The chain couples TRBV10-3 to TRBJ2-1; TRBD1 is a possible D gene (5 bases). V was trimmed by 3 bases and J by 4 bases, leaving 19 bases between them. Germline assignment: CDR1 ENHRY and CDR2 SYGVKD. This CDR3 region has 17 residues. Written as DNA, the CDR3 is TGTGCCATCAGTGATACAGGCGCCTCTATACCTTACAATGAGCAGTTCTTC. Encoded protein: CAISDTGASIPYNEQFF.

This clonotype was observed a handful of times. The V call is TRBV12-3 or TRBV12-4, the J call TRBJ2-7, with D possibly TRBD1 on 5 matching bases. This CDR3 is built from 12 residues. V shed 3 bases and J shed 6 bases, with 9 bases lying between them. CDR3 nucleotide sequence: TGTGCCAGCAGTTTGTTGGGGCTCGAGCAGTACTTC. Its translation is CASSLLGLEQYF.

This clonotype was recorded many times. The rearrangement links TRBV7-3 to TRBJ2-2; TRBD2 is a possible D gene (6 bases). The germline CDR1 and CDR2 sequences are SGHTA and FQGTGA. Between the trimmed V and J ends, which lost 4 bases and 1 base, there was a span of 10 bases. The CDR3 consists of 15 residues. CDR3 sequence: CASSSGTVNTGELFF. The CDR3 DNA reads TGTGCCAGCAGCTCGGGGACTGTGAACACCGGGGAGCTGTTTTTT.

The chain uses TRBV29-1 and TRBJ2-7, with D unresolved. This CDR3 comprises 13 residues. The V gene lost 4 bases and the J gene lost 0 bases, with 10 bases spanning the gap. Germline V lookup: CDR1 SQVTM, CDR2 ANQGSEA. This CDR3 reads CSVVPGPSYEQYF. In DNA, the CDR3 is TGCAGCGTTGTGCCAGGACCCTCCTACGAGCAGTACTTC.

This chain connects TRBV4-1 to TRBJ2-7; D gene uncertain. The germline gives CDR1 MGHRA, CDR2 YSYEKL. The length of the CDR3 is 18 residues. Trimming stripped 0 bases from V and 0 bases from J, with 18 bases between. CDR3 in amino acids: CASSQDTPVSVISYEQYF. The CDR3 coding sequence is TGCGCCAGCAGCCAAGATACCCCGGTTTCGGTAATCTCCTACGAGCAGTACTTC.

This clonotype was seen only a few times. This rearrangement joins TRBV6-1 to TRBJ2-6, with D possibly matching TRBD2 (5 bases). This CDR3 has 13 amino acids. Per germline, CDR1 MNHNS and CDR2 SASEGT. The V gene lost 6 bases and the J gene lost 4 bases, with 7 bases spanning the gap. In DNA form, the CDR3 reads TGTGCCAGCAGCCGGGGAGGGGCCAACGTCCTGACTTTC. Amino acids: CASSRGGANVLTF.

The CDR3 DNA is TGTGCCTGGACCAAACAGGGGGATCAGCCCCAGCATTTT. Translating it yields CAWTKQGDQPQHF. This rearrangement joins TRBV30 to TRBJ1-5; 8 nucleotides agree with TRBD1. Germline-derived CDR1 and CDR2 are GTSNPN and SVGIG (reference sequence). CDR3 length: 13 residues. V dropped 4 bases and J dropped 5; count of bases not matched to a gene: 4.

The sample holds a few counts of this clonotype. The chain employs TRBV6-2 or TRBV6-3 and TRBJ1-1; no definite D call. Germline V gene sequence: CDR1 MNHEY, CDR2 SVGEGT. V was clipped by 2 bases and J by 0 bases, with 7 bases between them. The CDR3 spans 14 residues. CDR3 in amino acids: CASSYERMNTEAFF. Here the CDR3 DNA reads TGTGCCAGCAGTTACGAAAGGATGAACACTGAAGCTTTCTTT.

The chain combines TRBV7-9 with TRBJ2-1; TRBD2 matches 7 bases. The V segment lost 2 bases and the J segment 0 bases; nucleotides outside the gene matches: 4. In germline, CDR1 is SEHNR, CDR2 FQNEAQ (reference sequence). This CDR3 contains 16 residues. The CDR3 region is CASSLSAGVSYNEQFF. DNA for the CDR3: TGTGCCAGCAGCTTATCGGCGGGAGTCTCCTACAATGAGCAGTTCTTC.

The CDR3 loop is CSVEVYEKLFF. As DNA, the CDR3 is TGCAGCGTTGAAGTCTATGAAAAACTGTTTTTT. This chain links TRBV29-1 with TRBJ1-4, with unresolved D. Deletions cut 1 base from V and 6 bases from J, with 3 bases between. The CDR3 runs to 11 residues. CDR1 is SQVTM, CDR2 ANQGSEA, per germline.

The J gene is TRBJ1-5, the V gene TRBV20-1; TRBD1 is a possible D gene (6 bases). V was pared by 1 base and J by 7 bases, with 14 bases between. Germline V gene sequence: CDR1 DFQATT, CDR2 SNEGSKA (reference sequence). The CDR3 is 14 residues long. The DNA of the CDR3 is TGCAGTGCTAGAGCCGGGGGCTTTAGGCAGCCCCAGCATTTT. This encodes CSARAGGFRQPQHF.

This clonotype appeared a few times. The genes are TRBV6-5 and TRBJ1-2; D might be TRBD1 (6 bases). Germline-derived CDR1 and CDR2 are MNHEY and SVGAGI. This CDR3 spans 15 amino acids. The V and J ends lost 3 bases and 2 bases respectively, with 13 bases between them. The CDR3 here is CASSYGRGDNYGYTF. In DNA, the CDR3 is TGTGCCAGCAGTTATGGTAGGGGGGACAACTATGGCTACACCTTC.

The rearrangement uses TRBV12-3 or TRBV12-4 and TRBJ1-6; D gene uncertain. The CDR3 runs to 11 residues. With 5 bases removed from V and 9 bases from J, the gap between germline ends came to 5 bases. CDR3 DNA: TGTGCCAGCAGTATAGGTTCACCCCTCCACTTT. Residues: CASSIGSPLHF.

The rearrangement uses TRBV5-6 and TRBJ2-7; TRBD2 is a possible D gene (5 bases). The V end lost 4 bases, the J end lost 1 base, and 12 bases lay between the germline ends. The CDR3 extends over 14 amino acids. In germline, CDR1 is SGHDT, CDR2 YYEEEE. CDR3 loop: CASSPSRTSYEQYF. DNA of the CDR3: TGTGCCAGCAGCCCCTCCAGGACTTCCTACGAGCAGTACTTC. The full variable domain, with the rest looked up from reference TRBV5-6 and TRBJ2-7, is DAGVTQSPTHLIKTRGQQVTLRCSPKSGHDTVSWYQQALGQGPQFIFQYYEEEERQRGNFPDRFSGHQFPNYSSELNVNALLLGDSALYLCASSPSRTSYEQYFGPGTRLTVT.

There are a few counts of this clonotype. The CDR3 nucleotides read TGTGCCAGCAGCGTAGGGGGACAGCTGGGCTATGGCTACACCTTC. Protein product: CASSVGGQLGYGYTF. The chain couples TRBV9 to TRBJ1-2; 7 positions match TRBD1. The V gene end was trimmed by 0 bases and the J gene end by 4 bases; junction bases not matched to a gene: 6. This CDR3 contains 15 residues. CDR1 is SGDLS and CDR2 is YYNGEE in the germline V gene.

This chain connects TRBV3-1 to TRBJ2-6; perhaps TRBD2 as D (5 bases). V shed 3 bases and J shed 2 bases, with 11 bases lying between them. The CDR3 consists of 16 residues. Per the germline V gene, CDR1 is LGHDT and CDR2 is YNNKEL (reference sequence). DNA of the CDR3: TGTGCCAGCAGCCATCTCCTAGCTGCTGGGGCCAACGTCCTGACTTTC. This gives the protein CASSHLLAAGANVLTF. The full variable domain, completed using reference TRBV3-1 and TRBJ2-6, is DTAVSQTPKYLVTQMGNDKSIKCEQNLGHDTMYWYKQDSKKFLKIMFSYNNKELIINETVPNRFSPKSPDKAHLNLHINSLELGDSAVYFCASSHLLAAGANVLTFGAGSRLTVL.

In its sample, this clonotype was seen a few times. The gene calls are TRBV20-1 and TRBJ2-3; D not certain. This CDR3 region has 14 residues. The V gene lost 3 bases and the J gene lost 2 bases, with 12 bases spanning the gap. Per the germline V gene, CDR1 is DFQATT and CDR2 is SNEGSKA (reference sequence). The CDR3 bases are TGCAGTGCTAGCAGTGCGGAGTCCACAGATACGCAGTATTTT. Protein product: CSASSAESTDTQYF.

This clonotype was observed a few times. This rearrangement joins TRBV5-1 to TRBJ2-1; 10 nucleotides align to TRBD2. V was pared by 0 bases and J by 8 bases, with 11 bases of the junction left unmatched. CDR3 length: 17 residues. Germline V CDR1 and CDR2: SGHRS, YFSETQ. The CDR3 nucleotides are TGCGCCAGCAGCTTGGCCTCGTCTAGCGGGAGTCAGGATGAGCAGTTCTTC. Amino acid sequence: CASSLASSSGSQDEQFF.

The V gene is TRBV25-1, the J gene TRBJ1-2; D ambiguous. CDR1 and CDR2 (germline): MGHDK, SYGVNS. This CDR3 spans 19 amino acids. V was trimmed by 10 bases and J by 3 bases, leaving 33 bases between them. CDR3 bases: TGTGCCACCCGACTACAATACGAGAGAGGACGGATGGAGGACTATGGCTACACCTTC. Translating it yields CATRLQYERGRMEDYGYTF.

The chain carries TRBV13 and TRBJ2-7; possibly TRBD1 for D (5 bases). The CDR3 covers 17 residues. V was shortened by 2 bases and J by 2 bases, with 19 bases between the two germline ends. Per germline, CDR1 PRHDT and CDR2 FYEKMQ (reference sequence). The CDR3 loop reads CASSLSREGPRPYEQYF. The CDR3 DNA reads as TGTGCCAGCAGCTTAAGCAGGGAAGGTCCAAGGCCCTACGAGCAGTACTTC.

CDR3 sequence (DNA): TGTGCCAGCAGCTCCGCGGGGCTAGCGGGAGGTTCCCGTAGTTACAATGAGCAGTTCTTC. Amino acid sequence: CASSSAGLAGGSRSYNEQFF. This rearrangement joins TRBV11-1 to TRBJ2-1, with 11 bases matching TRBD2. CDR1 SGHAT and CDR2 FQDESV come from the germline V gene (reference sequence). CDR3 length equals 20 residues. V was pared by 4 bases and J by 4 bases, with 18 bases of the junction left unmatched.

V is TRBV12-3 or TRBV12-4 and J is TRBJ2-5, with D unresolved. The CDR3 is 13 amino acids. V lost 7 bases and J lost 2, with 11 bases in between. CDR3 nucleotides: TGTGCCAGCAACTCCAGAAAACAAGAGACCCAGTACTTC. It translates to CASNSRKQETQYF.

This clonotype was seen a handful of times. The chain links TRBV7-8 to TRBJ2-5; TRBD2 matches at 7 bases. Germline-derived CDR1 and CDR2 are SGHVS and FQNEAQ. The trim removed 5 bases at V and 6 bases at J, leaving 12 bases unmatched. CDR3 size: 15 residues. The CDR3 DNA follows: TGTGCCAGCAGCCCAGGCGGGGGTTTAGGCAAGACCCAGTACTTC. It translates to CASSPGGGLGKTQYF.